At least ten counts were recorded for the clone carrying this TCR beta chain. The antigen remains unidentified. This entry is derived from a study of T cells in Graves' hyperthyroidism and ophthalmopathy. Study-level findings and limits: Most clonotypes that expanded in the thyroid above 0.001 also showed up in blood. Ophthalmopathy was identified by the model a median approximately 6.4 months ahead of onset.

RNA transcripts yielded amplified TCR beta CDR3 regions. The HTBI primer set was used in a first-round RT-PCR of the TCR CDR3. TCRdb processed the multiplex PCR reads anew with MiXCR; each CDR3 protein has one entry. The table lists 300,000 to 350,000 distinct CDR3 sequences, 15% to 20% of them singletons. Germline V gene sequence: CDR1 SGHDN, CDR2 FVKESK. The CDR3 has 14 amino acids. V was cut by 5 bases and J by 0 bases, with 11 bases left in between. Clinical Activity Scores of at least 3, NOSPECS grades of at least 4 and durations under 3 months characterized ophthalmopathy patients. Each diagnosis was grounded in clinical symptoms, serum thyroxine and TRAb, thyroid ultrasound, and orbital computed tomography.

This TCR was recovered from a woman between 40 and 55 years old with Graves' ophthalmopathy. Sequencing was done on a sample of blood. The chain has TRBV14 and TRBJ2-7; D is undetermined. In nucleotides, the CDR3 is TGTGCCAGCAGCTTGACTTTTAACTCCTACGAGCAGTACTTC. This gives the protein CASSLTFNSYEQYF.